The following is a T cell receptor beta chain sequence with its context. What it binds is not known. The germline CDR1 and CDR2 sequences are SQVTM and ANQGSEA. This CDR3 has 13 amino acids. The germline V and J ends were trimmed by 8 bases and 0 bases, with 13 bases remaining between them. The entry originates in a study of persistence of HIV-infected CD4 T cells. Whole-study context: Anti-CD3/anti-CD28 stimulation activated a higher proportion of cells than antigen stimulation, with lower memory fraction.

Study-level findings and limits: CMV- and Gag-responding cells had lower TCRbeta richness than CD3/CD28-responding cells. Antigen-responding cells were enriched for degenerate expanded CDR3beta sequences.

Cells were stimulated nonspecifically with anti-CD3/anti-CD28 magnetic beads. CD4+ T cells upregulating both CD40 ligand and CD69 were sorted as responding cells. The libraries were made with immunoSEQ version 4 in survey mode. Assay: immunoSEQ multiplex PCR; the TCRdb copy retains only in-frame clones and omits some. The sample shows tens of thousands of clones, about 88% of them seen only once. The source is an adult woman with HIV who was CMV-seropositive. The chain is built from TRBV29-1 and TRBJ1-1, with no clear D. Specimen: CD4+ T cells sorted from PBMCs after approximately 18-hour stimulation, collected from a patient who received antiretroviral therapy. CDR3 sequence reads: CSFGGFMNTEAFF. The CDR3 region has the DNA TGCAGCTTCGGTGGGTTCATGAACACTGAAGCTTTCTTT.